The clone carrying this T cell receptor (beta chain) was seen only a few times. Antigen specificity is unknown. The data originate from a study of beta chain features in type 1 diabetes. Study-wide context: No age, gender or cell yield differences were seen between patients and healthy donors.

Expressed TCRB transcripts were sequenced because the entire RNA isolate underwent reverse transcription. Some clones are missing from TCRdb's copy, which holds only in-frame ones; the method was immunoSEQ multiplex PCR. This table has around 450,000 clones, roughly 10% appearing once. Study observations and caveats: A definitive answer on HLA type influencing TCRB rearrangement was not reached here. A pattern of fewer insertions and more deletions at VDJ junctions was seen in type 1 diabetes patients.

The source material was naive CD4+ T cells from blood. The clonotype comes from a young woman in good health.

Here the CDR3 DNA reads TGTGCCAGCAGTTGGTACGAGCAGTACTTC. Translation gives CASSWYEQYF. The rearrangement links TRBV2 to TRBJ2-7; D is ambiguous. Trimming took off 5 bases at V and 4 bases at J, with 3 bases between the two ends. Germline V gives CDR1 SNHLY, CDR2 FYNNEI. The CDR3 runs 10 residues.